The rows below give T cell receptor beta chains drawn from one sample of a study of identifying expanded T cells in peripheral blood. Repertoires were generated with immunoSEQ multiplex PCR, while TCRdb's copy carries only in-frame clones and drops some. The sample lists tens of thousands of clones, 70% to 90% occurring once. The sequenced sample was blood. These receptors were taken from a person aged 18 to 70 in good health. Both conserved end residues are trimmed from each CDR3. Size tells how often a clone was seen (once, few, many) or the class of an expanded clone, and some rows leave it out.

>TRBJ2-1|NA|TRBV25-1
ASSEVRGSQF
>TRBJ1-3|NA|TRBV2
ASSEQGNTIY
>TRBJ2-5|NA|TRBV28
ASLPFASQETQY
>TRBJ2-3|NA|TRBV9
ASSATDYRTNTQY
>TRBJ2-6|few|TRBV6-1
ASSESQGGANVLT
>TRBJ2-3|NA|TRBV7-8
ASSLDRGTDTQY
>TRBJ2-1|NA|TRBV7-2
ASRYPGDYNEQF
>TRBJ2-7|NA|TRBV7-9
ASSLGDPYEQY
>TRBJ2-1|NA|TRBV7-2
ASSYQEINEQF
>TRBJ2-2|NA|TRBV10-3
AISEPNRGGPNTGELF
>TRBJ1-3|NA|TRBV4-2
ASSQGDTNSGNTIY
>TRBJ1-1|few|TRBV18
ASSPQTGTEAF
>TRBJ2-7|NA|TRBV4-2
ASSAEEGRYEQY
>TRBJ1-2|once|TRBV7-2
ASSLADFNYGYT
>TRBJ2-5|NA|TRBV4-1
ASSRTSGVETQY
>TRBJ2-1|once|TRBV5-1
ASSTVQRASYNEQF
>TRBJ2-1|NA|TRBV7-9
ASSFSDHQPVDEQF